These 2 T cell receptor beta chains share one sample of origin, sequenced in a study of Tregs in tolerant kidney transplant recipients. TCRdb's table, derived via immunoSEQ multiplex PCR, lists solely in-frame clones and lacks some. The sample holds under 100,000 clones; roughly nine tenths are singletons and the top ten take roughly 5%. Sequencing was done on a sample of CD8+ T cells from blood. The receptors here all came from a human donor in good health.

The rearrangement joins TRBV4-1 to TRBJ2-7, with 10 bases fitting TRBD1. The V and J ends lost 6 bases and 5 bases, in that order; junction bases with no gene match: 10. The CDR3 spans 15 residues. Germline CDR1 is MGHRA and CDR2 is YSYEKL. The CDR3: CASRYRDRGIDEQYF. In nucleotides, the CDR3 is TGCGCCAGCAGATACCGGGACAGGGGTATCGACGAGCAGTACTTC.

The gene calls are TRBV18 and TRBJ2-7, with a possible D match to TRBD2 (7 bases). Germline CDR1 is KGHSH and CDR2 is LQKENI. The CDR3 is 14 amino acids. V lost 2 bases and J lost 4, with 12 bases in between. The CDR3 nucleotides are TGTGCCAGCTCACCATCGCGGGGGCTTTACGAGCAGTACTTC. This codes for CASSPSRGLYEQYF.